These 18 T cell receptor beta chains originate from one sample sequenced in a study of shared clonotypes between healthy human individuals. Sequencing was performed with immunoSEQ multiplex PCR; in TCRdb, only in-frame clones are kept and a portion is missing. The data show over 1.4 million clones, around 97% seen once. Source material: naive CD4+ T cells sorted from blood. Documented subset: CD45RA+ positively selected. The origin of the receptors is a man aged 30 to 45 in good health.

The CDR3, as DNA: TGCGCCAGCAGCCTTGACGGAGGGGAGGTGCAGTACTTC. This translates into CASSLDGGEVQYF. This chain uses TRBV4-3 with TRBJ2-7; D may be TRBD2 (6 bases). CDR1 is LGHNA and CDR2 is YSLEER in the germline V gene. The CDR3 length is 13 residues. V was shortened by 4 bases and J by 9 bases, with 16 bases between the two germline ends.

The chain recombines TRBV5-1 with TRBJ2-3; a weak D match, TRBD2 (5 bases). Germline CDR1 reads SGHRS; CDR2 reads YFSETQ. V was pared by 5 bases and J by 2 bases, with 15 bases between. This CDR3 region has 15 residues. As DNA, the CDR3 is TGCGCCAGCAGTCTGGCGGGCGCCTTCACAGATACGCAGTATTTT. Translation: CASSLAGAFTDTQYF.

The chain combines TRBV5-6 with TRBJ2-1; 9 bases match TRBD2. CDR3 size: 17 residues. Germline V gives CDR1 SGHDT, CDR2 YYEEEE. With V trimmed by 0 bases and J by 2 bases, 6 bases remained unmatched. The CDR3 nucleotides read TGTGCCAGCAGCTTGGTTTCAGGACTAGCGACCTACAATGAGCAGTTCTTC. It yields the protein CASSLVSGLATYNEQFF. The whole variable domain, remainder taken from reference TRBV5-6 and TRBJ2-1, is DAGVTQSPTHLIKTRGQQVTLRCSPKSGHDTVSWYQQALGQGPQFIFQYYEEEERQRGNFPDRFSGHQFPNYSSELNVNALLLGDSALYLCASSLVSGLATYNEQFFGPGTRLTVL.

The chain combines TRBV10-1 with TRBJ2-1; D is ambiguous. The CDR3 contains 14 residues. V was trimmed by 4 bases and J by 6 bases, leaving 13 bases between them. Germline CDR1 reads WNHNN; CDR2 reads SYGVQD (reference sequence). For the CDR3, the DNA is TGCGCCAGCAGTGTTACGGTATCCGGCAATGAGCAGTTCTTC. Translating gives CASSVTVSGNEQFF.

The gene calls are TRBV27 and TRBJ2-2, with TRBD1 as a possible D gene (6 bases). Germline-derived CDR1 and CDR2 are MNHEY and SMNVEV (reference sequence). This CDR3 comprises 18 residues. The V gene lost 4 bases and the J gene lost 2 bases, with 20 bases spanning the gap. DNA of the CDR3: TGTGCCAGCAGTTCAGCGTTCTGGACAGCGTCTAACACCGGGGAGCTGTTTTTT. This sequence encodes CASSSAFWTASNTGELFF.

The chain joins TRBV30 to TRBJ2-7, with D hard to call. CDR3 length: 12 residues. CDR1 and CDR2 (germline): GTSNPN, SVGIG (reference sequence). Between the trimmed V and J ends, which lost 1 base and 2 bases, there was a span of 6 bases. CDR3 sequence: CAWSAMTYEQYF. The CDR3 bases are TGTGCCTGGAGTGCTATGACCTACGAGCAGTACTTC. Full variable domain (outside the CDR3, taken from reference TRBV30 and TRBJ2-7): SQTIHQWPATLVQPVGSPLSLECTVEGTSNPNLYWYRQAAGRGLQLLFYSVGIGQISSEVPQNLSASRPQDRQFILSSKKLLLSDSGFYLCAWSAMTYEQYFGPGTRLTVT.

This chain joins TRBV5-1 and TRBJ2-1; no definite D call. Germline V CDR1 and CDR2: SGHRS, YFSETQ. The V and J ends lost 7 bases and 15 bases respectively, with 26 bases between them. The CDR3 sequence is 14 residues long. Written as DNA, the CDR3 is TGCGCCAGCGGAAAAAACATCGACTCCCCCGAACGGTTCTTC. Its protein is CASGKNIDSPERFF.

In this sample, this clone turned up once. This chain joins TRBV9 and TRBJ2-7; D possibly corresponds to TRBD1 (6 bases). The CDR3 spans 16 residues. V lost 0 bases to trimming and J lost 3 bases, with 16 bases between them. CDR1 SGDLS and CDR2 YYNGEE come from the germline V gene. CDR3 in DNA: TGTGCCAGCAGCGTAGGTGCCGGGGTAGGGGGCTACGAGCAGTACTTC. Translation: CASSVGAGVGGYEQYF. Full variable domain (rest looked up from reference TRBV9 and TRBJ2-7): DSGVTQTPKHLITATGQRVTLRCSPRSGDLSVYWYQQSLDQGLQFLIQYYNGEERAKGNILERFSAQQFPDLHSELNLSSLELGDSALYFCASSVGAGVGGYEQYFGPGTRLTVT.

The V gene is TRBV11-2, the J gene TRBJ1-3; D unresolved. This CDR3 is built from 15 residues. Per the germline V gene, CDR1 is SGHAT and CDR2 is FQNNGV. Trimming took off 1 base at V and 3 bases at J, with 10 bases between the two ends. Written as DNA, the CDR3 is TGTGCCAGCAGCTTAGTAGCAATCGGTGGAAACACCATATATTTT. Residues: CASSLVAIGGNTIYF.

The chain couples TRBV23-1 to TRBJ2-7; weak D call: TRBD2 (5 bases). TRBV23-1 carries the ORF label, with uncertain function. Trimming left V 8 bases short and J 2 bases short, with 25 bases between. This CDR3 spans 17 amino acids. CDR3 residues: CASPTALDRRAPYEQYF. The CDR3 DNA is TGCGCCAGCCCAACAGCGCTAGATCGGCGGGCCCCCTACGAGCAGTACTTC.

This chain joins TRBV28 and TRBJ2-5; perhaps D is TRBD1 or TRBD2 (5 bases each). Trimming stripped 5 bases from V and 5 bases from J, with 9 bases between. The CDR3 spans 12 residues. Germline V gives CDR1 MDHEN, CDR2 SYDVKM. The DNA for the CDR3 is TGTGCCAGCAGTCTGGGGACGGAGACCCAGTACTTC. This gives the protein CASSLGTETQYF.

The DNA of the CDR3 is TGTGCCAGCAGCGTAGGTTGGGTCCTCGGCACGCAGTATTTT. It specifies CASSVGWVLGTQYF. V is TRBV9 and J is TRBJ2-3; D gene uncertain. The germline gives CDR1 SGDLS, CDR2 YYNGEE. There are 14 residues in the CDR3. V was shortened by 0 bases and J by 9 bases, with 14 bases between the two germline ends. Full variable domain (rest looked up from reference TRBV9 and TRBJ2-3): DSGVTQTPKHLITATGQRVTLRCSPRSGDLSVYWYQQSLDQGLQFLIQYYNGEERAKGNILERFSAQQFPDLHSELNLSSLELGDSALYFCASSVGWVLGTQYFGPGTRLTVL.

The chain couples TRBV13 to TRBJ1-3, with D possibly TRBD1 on 6 matching bases. V shed 5 bases and J shed 2 bases, with 19 bases lying between them. The CDR3 is 17 residues long. Germline values: CDR1 PRHDT, CDR2 FYEKMQ (reference sequence). CDR3 region: CASSLWKDRLTGNTIYF. The CDR3 nucleotides are TGTGCCAGCAGCCTATGGAAGGACAGACTCACTGGAAACACCATATATTTT.

This clone was seen once. The CDR3 sequence: CASGSGPNTEAFF. The CDR3 DNA reads TGTGCCAGCGGATCCGGGCCTAACACTGAAGCTTTCTTT. The gene calls are TRBV11-3 and TRBJ1-1; D remains ambiguous. Germline CDR1 reads SGHNT; CDR2 reads YENEEA. Trimming removed 8 bases from V and 2 bases from J, with 12 bases in between. This CDR3 is built from 13 residues.

The rearrangement uses TRBV27 and TRBJ2-5; 9 bases match TRBD2. V was clipped by 6 bases and J by 2 bases; unmatched bases: 10. The germline V gene has CDR1 MNHEY and CDR2 SMNVEV (reference sequence). This CDR3 contains 16 residues. DNA of the CDR3: TGTGCCAGCAGAGTTTGGGGAGCGGGAGGACAAGAGACCCAGTACTTC. This encodes CASRVWGAGGQETQYF.

In its sample, this clone was seen a few times. Other nucleotide sequences in the sample specify the same CDR3. This chain joins TRBV20-1 and TRBJ2-5; D unresolved. Germline V lookup: CDR1 DFQATT, CDR2 SNEGSKA (reference sequence). With 3 bases removed from V and 3 bases from J, the gap between germline ends came to 2 bases. This CDR3 comprises 10 residues. The CDR3 reads CSASKETQYF. In DNA, the CDR3 is TGCAGTGCTAGCAAAGAGACCCAGTACTTC.

This clone appeared a single time. In nucleotides, the CDR3 is TGCGCCAGCAGCTCGAACCGGGACAGGCGATTGACCCAGTACTTC. Amino acids: CASSSNRDRRLTQYF. V usage is TRBV5-1 and J usage is TRBJ2-5, with TRBD1 identical over 8 bases. Germline V gives CDR1 SGHRS, CDR2 YFSETQ. V shed 3 bases and J 7 bases; nucleotides not matched to a gene: 11. The CDR3 is 15 amino acids.

The chain uses TRBV27 and TRBJ2-3; D possibly corresponds to TRBD1 (6 bases). The germline V gene has CDR1 MNHEY and CDR2 SMNVEV (reference sequence). There are 13 residues in the CDR3. V was trimmed by 5 bases and J by 3 bases, leaving 9 bases between them. The CDR3 sequence: CASSPQGTDTQYF. The CDR3 bases are TGTGCCAGCAGTCCACAGGGAACAGATACGCAGTATTTT.